This T cell receptor beta chain was recorded in a study of PD-L1 blockade in urothelial cancer. On the study more broadly: Male patients with bladder-origin urothelial cancer numbered twenty-five of 29. The number of prior chemotherapy regimens per patient was 0 to 3. Blood underwent analysis 3 weeks (second dose) and 6 weeks after treatment began.

The repertoire was sequenced with immunoSEQ multiplex PCR; TCRdb's copy has only in-frame clones and lacks some. The data hold around 24,000 clones, with 82% observed a single time. Time point reported: peripheral blood 6 weeks after treatment start. Each patient gave between 1 and 8 samples, pretreatment and on-treatment. The CDR3 is 18 amino acids. The V and J ends lost 0 bases and 5 bases respectively, with 19 bases between them. Germline CDR1 is MNHEY and CDR2 is SMNVEV (reference sequence). This rearrangement joins TRBV27 to TRBJ2-2, with unresolved D. The sequenced sample was PBMCs, obtained around atezolizumab (anti-PD-L1) treatment. The clonotype was recovered from a man between 70 and 80 years old with urothelial cancer. The CDR3 spells CASSLSYVLTLRTGELFF. CDR3 bases: TGTGCCAGCAGTTTATCCTACGTTCTTACGCTACGGACCGGGGAGCTGTTTTTT.